These T cell receptor beta chains were read from a single sample in a study of T cell changes during pregnancy in multiple sclerosis. Only in-frame clones appear in the TCRdb table, and some are missing; sequencing was by immunoSEQ multiplex PCR. The data show about 15,000 clones, approximately 86% seen once. The source material was CD8+ T cells from peripheral blood mononuclear cells, sampled in the first trimester of pregnancy. The receptors shown here come from a female donor with multiple sclerosis, enrolled in a pregnancy study. Both conserved end residues are part of each CDR3. Each record gives: D gene, clone size, V gene, CDR3 length, J gene, CDR3 protein, CDR3 DNA. A D gene is named only where the DNA matches it firmly. The size entry is marked missing in some rows and otherwise reads once, few, many or a size class.

TRBD1	.	TRBV30	14	TRBJ1-5	CAWSTRQGNQPQHF	TGTGCCTGGAGTACCCGACAGGGGAATCAGCCCCAGCATTTT
TRBD1	.	TRBV29-1	20	TRBJ2-5	CSVEDRGTGQWDREEETQYF	TGCAGCGTTGAAGATCGAGGGACGGGTCAATGGGACAGGGAGGAGGAGACCCAGTACTTC
TRBD1	.	TRBV2	12	TRBJ2-7	CASVTGAYEQYF	TGTGCCAGCGTGACAGGGGCCTACGAGCAGTACTTC
.	.	TRBV6-5	15	TRBJ1-5	CASSSRGGSNQPQHF	TGTGCCAGCAGTTCGCGGGGGGGCAGCAATCAGCCCCAGCATTTT
.	.	TRBV6-5	14	TRBJ1-1	CASSAGARGTEAFF	TGTGCCAGCAGTGCAGGGGCCAGGGGCACTGAAGCTTTCTTT
.	.	TRBV19	12	TRBJ1-2	CASIGAGDGYTF	TGTGCCAGTATTGGGGCTGGGGATGGCTACACCTTC
.	.	TRBV30	13	TRBJ2-2	CAWSWNRRGELFF	TGTGCCTGGAGTTGGAATAGGCGGGGGGAGCTGTTTTTT
TRBD1	.	TRBV5-1	14	TRBJ2-3	CASSRDSPTDTQYF	TGCGCCAGCAGCCGGGACAGCCCCACAGATACGCAGTATTTT
.	.	TRBV10-3	14	TRBJ1-1	CAISAAPGVPEAFF	TGTGCCATCAGTGCCGCCCCAGGGGTCCCTGAAGCTTTCTTT
TRBD2	.	TRBV19	16	TRBJ2-3	CASSIVASGGSDTQYF	TGTGCCAGTAGTATAGTTGCTAGCGGGGGGTCAGATACGCAGTATTTT
.	.	TRBV19	15	TRBJ2-6	CASRVGGAEVNVLTF	TGTGCCAGTAGGGTAGGCGGCGCGGAGGTCAACGTCCTGACTTTC
TRBD2	.	TRBV27	15	TRBJ2-5	CASSQLAGDQETQYF	TGTGCCAGCAGCCAACTAGCGGGAGATCAAGAGACCCAGTACTTC
.	once	TRBV5-5	18	TRBJ2-1	CASSLGRGAGNTYNEQFF	TGTGCCAGCAGCTTGGGCCGCGGGGCGGGGAACACATACAATGAGCAGTTCTTC
TRBD1	.	TRBV29-1	12	TRBJ1-1	CSVPRTGDEAFF	TGCAGCGTTCCCCGGACAGGGGATGAAGCTTTCTTT
TRBD1	.	TRBV19	16	TRBJ2-3	CASSGGQVFLTDTQYF	TGTGCCAGTAGTGGAGGACAGGTCTTTCTCACAGATACGCAGTATTTT
.	.	TRBV28	13	TRBJ1-2	CASTNREDDGYTF	TGTGCCAGCACCAATAGGGAGGACGATGGCTACACCTTC